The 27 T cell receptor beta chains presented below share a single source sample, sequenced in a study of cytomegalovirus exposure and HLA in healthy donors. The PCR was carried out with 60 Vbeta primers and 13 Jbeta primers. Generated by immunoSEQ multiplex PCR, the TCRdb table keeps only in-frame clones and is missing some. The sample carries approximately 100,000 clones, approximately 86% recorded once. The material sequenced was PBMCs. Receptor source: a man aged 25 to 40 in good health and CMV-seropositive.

The DNA of the CDR3 is TGTGCCAGCGCTACTAGCGGGAGCTCGTTGAGCACAGATACGCAGTATTTT. Translating gives CASATSGSSLSTDTQYF. The J gene is TRBJ2-3, the V gene TRBV2, with 11 bases identical to TRBD2. Germline V gives CDR1 SNHLY, CDR2 FYNNEI. Germline trimming cut 8 bases from V and 0 bases from J; bases unmatched to any gene: 10. The CDR3 runs 17 residues.

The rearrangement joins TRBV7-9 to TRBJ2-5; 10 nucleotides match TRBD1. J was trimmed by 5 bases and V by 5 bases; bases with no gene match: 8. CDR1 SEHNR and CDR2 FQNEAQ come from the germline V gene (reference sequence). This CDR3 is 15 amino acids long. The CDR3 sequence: CASSQGQGFRETQYF. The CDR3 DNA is TGTGCCAGCAGCCAGGGACAGGGGTTCAGGGAGACCCAGTACTTC.

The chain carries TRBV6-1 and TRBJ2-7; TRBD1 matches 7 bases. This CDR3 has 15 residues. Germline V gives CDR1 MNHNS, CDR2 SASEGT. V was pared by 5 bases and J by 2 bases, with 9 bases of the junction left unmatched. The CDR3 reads CASSIPRGMPYEQYF. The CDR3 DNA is TGTGCCAGCAGTATTCCCAGGGGGATGCCCTACGAGCAGTACTTC.

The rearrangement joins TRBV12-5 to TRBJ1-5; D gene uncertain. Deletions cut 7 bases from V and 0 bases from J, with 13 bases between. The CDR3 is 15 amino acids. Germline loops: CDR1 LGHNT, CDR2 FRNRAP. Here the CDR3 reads CASASGPYSNQPQHF. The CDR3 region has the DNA TGTGCTAGTGCCTCGGGTCCTTATAGCAATCAGCCCCAGCATTTT. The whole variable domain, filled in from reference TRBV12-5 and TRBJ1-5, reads DARVTQTPRHKVTEMGQEVTMRCQPILGHNTVFWYRQTMMQGLELLAYFRNRAPLDDSGMPKDRFSAEMPDATLATLKIQPSEPRDSAVYFCASASGPYSNQPQHFGDGTRLSIL.

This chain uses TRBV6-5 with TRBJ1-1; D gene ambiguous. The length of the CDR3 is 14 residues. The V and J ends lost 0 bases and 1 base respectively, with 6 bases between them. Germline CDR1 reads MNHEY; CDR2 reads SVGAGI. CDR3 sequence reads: CASSYSNGNTEAFF. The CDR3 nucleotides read TGTGCCAGCAGTTACTCGAACGGGAACACTGAAGCTTTCTTT.

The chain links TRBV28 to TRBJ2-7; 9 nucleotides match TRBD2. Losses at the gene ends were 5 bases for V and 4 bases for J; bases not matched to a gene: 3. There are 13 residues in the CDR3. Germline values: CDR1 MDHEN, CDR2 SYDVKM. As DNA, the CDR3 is TGTGCCAGCAGTCGCCTAGCGGGGTACGAGCAGTACTTC. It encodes CASSRLAGYEQYF.

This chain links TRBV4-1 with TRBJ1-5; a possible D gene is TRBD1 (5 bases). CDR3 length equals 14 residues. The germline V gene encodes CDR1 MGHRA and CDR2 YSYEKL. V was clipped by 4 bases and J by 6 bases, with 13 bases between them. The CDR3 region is CASSLELGGQPQHF. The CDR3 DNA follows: TGCGCCAGCAGCCTCGAACTGGGGGGTCAGCCCCAGCATTTT.

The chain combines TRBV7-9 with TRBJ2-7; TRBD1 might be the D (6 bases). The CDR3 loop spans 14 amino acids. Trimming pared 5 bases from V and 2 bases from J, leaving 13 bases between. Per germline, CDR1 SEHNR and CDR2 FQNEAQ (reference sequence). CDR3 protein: CASSLPGQTYEQYF. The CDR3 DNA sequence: TGTGCCAGCAGCCTACCGGGACAAACCTACGAGCAGTACTTC.

In nucleotides, the CDR3 is TGTGCCAGCACTACCAACAGGGGACAAGGCACAGATACGCAGTATTTT. Residues: CASTTNRGQGTDTQYF. The genes are TRBV5-4 and TRBJ2-3; 7 bases match TRBD1. Trimming cost V 6 bases and J 1 base; bases outside gene matches: 11. The CDR3 extends over 16 amino acids. Looked up from germline, CDR1 is SGHNT and CDR2 is YYREEE (reference sequence).

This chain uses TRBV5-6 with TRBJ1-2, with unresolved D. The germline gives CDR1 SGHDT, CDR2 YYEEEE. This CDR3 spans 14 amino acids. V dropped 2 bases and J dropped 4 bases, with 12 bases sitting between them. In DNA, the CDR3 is TGTGCCAGCAGCTTTATCCGGGAGTTCTATGGCTACACCTTC. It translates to CASSFIREFYGYTF.

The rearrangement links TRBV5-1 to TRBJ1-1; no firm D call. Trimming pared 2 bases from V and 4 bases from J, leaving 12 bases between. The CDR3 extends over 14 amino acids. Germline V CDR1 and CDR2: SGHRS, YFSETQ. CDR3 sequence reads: CASSLALGSTEAFF. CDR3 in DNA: TGCGCCAGCAGCTTAGCACTCGGGAGCACTGAAGCTTTCTTT.

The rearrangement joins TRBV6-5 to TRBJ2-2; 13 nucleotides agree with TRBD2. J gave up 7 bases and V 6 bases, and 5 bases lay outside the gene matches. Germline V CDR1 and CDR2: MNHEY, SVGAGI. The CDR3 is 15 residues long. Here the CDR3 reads CASRGLAGVYGELFF. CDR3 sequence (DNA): TGTGCCAGCAGAGGACTAGCGGGAGTGTACGGGGAGCTGTTTTTT.

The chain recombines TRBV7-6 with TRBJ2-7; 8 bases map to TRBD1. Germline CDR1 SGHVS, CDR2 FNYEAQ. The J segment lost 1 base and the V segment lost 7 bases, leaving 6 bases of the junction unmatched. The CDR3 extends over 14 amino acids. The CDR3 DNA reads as TGTGCCAGCACCCGGACAGGGCAATCCTACGAGCAGTACTTC. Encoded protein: CASTRTGQSYEQYF. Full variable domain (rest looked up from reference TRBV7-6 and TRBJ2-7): GAGVSQSPRYKVTKRGQDVALRCDPISGHVSLYWYRQALGQGPEFLTYFNYEAQQDKSGLPNDRFSAERPEGSISTLTIQRTEQRDSAMYRCASTRTGQSYEQYFGPGTRLTVT.

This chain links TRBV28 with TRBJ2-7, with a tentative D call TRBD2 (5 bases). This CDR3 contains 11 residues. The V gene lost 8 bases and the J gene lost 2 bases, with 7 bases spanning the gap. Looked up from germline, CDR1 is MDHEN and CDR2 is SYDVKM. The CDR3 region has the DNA TGTGCCAGCGTCGGGACCTACGAGCAGTACTTC. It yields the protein CASVGTYEQYF.

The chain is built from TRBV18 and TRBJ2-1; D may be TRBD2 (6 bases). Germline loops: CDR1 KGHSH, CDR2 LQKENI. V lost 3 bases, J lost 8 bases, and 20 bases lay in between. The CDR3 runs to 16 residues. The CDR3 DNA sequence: TGTGCCAGCTCACCGGCGTGGGGCGGGACCGGGGATGAGCAGTTCTTC. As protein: CASSPAWGGTGDEQFF.

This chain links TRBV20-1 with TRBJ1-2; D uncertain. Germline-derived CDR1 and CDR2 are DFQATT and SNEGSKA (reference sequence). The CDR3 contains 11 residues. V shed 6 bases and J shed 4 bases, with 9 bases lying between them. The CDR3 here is CSAHVPYGYTF. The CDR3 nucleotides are TGCAGTGCCCATGTTCCCTATGGCTACACCTTC.

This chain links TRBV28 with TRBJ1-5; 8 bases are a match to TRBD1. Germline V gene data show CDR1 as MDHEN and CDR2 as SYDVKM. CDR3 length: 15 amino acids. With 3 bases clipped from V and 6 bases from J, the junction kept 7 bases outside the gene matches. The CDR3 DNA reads TGTGCCAGCAGTTTGGTACAGGGGGTACTTCAGCCCCAGCATTTT. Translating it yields CASSLVQGVLQPQHF.

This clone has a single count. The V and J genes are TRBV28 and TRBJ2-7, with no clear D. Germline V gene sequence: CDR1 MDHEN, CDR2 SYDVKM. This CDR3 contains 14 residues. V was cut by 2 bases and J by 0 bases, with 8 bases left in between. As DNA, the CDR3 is TGTGCCAGCAGTTTAACCCACAACTCCTACGAGCAGTACTTC. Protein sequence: CASSLTHNSYEQYF.

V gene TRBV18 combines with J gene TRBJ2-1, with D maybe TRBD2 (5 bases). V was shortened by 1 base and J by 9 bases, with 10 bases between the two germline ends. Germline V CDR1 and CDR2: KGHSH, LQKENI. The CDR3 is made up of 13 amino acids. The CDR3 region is CASSPLRAIEQFF. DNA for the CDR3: TGTGCCAGCTCACCACTGAGGGCGATTGAGCAGTTCTTC.

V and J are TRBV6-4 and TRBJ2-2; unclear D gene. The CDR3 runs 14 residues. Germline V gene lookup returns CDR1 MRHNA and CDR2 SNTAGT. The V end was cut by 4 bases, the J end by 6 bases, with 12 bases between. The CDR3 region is CASSVMAPSGELFF. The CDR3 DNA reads TGTGCCAGCAGTGTAATGGCCCCCTCCGGGGAGCTGTTTTTT.

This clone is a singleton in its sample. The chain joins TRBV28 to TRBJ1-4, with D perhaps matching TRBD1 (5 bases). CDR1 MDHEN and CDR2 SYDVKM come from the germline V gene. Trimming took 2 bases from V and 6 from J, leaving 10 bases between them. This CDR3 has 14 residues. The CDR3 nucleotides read TGTGCCAGCAGTTTAAGTAGCAGGGATGAAAAACTGTTTTTT. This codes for CASSLSSRDEKLFF.

The CDR3 here is CASSQGRDMDIQYF. The CDR3 DNA reads as TGTGCCAGCAGCCAAGGAAGGGACATGGACATTCAGTACTTC. The chain joins TRBV4-2 to TRBJ2-4; D might be TRBD1 (6 bases). The CDR3 totals 14 residues. V was cut by 1 base and J by 8 bases, with 12 bases left in between. Germline CDR1 and CDR2: LGHNA and YNFKEQ.

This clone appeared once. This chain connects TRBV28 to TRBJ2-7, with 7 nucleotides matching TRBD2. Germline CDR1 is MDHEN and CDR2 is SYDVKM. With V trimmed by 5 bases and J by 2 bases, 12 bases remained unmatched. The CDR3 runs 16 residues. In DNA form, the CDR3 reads TGTGCCAGCAGTGGCCCGACTAGCTTTGTGGCCTACGAGCAGTACTTC. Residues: CASSGPTSFVAYEQYF.

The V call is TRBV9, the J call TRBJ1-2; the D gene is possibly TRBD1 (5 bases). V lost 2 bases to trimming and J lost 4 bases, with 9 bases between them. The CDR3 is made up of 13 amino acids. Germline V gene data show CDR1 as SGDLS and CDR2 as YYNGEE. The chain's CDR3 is CASSVRGSYGYTF. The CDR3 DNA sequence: TGTGCCAGCAGCGTCCGGGGGAGCTATGGCTACACCTTC. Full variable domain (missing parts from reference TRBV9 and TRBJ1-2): DSGVTQTPKHLITATGQRVTLRCSPRSGDLSVYWYQQSLDQGLQFLIQYYNGEERAKGNILERFSAQQFPDLHSELNLSSLELGDSALYFCASSVRGSYGYTFGSGTRLTVV.

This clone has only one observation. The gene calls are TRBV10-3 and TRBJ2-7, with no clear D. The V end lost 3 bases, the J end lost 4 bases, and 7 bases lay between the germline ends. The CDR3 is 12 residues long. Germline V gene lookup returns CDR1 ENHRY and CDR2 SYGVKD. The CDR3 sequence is CAISDRGYEQYF. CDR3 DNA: TGTGCCATCAGTGACCGCGGTTACGAGCAGTACTTC.

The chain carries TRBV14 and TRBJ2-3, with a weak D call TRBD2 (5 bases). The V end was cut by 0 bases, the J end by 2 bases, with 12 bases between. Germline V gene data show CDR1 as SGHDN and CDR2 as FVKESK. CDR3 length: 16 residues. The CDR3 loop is CASSQDSGLNTDTQYF. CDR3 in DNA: TGTGCCAGCAGCCAAGATTCAGGACTTAACACAGATACGCAGTATTTT.

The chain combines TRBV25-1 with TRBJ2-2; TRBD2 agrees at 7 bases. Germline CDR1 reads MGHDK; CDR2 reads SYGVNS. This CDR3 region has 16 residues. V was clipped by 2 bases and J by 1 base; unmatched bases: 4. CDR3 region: CASSEAGTMNTGELFF. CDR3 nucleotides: TGTGCCAGCAGTGAAGCCGGGACTATGAACACCGGGGAGCTGTTTTTT.